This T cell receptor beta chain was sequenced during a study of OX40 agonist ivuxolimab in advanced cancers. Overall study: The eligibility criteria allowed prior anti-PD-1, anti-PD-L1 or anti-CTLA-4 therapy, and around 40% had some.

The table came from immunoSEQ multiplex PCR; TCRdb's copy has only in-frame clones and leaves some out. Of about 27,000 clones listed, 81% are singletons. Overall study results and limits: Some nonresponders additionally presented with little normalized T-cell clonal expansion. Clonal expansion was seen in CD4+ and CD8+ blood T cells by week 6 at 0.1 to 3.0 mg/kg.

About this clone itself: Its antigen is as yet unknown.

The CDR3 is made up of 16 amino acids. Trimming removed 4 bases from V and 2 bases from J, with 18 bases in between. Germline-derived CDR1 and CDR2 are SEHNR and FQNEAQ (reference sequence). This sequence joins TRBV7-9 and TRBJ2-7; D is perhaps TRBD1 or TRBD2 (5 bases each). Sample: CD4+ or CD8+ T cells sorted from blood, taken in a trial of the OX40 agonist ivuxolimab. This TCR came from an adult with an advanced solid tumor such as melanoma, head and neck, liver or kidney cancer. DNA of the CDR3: TGTGCCAGCAGCTCCGCACCGGGACCCGCAGCCTACGAGCAGTACTTC. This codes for CASSSAPGPAAYEQYF.